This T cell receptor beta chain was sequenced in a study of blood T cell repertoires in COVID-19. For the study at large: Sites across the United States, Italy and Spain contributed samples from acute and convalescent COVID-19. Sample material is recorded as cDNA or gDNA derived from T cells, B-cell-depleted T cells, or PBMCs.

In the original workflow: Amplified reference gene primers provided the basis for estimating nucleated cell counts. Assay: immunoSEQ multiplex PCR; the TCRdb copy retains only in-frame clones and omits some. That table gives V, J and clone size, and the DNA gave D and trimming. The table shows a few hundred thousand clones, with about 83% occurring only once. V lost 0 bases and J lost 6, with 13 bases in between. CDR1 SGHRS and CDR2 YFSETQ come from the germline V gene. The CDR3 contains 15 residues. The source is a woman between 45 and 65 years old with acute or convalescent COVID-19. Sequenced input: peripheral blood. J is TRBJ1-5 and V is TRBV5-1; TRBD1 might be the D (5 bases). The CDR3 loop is CASSLDGRAVQPQHF. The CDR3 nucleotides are TGCGCCAGCAGCTTGGATGGCAGGGCGGTTCAGCCCCAGCATTTT.